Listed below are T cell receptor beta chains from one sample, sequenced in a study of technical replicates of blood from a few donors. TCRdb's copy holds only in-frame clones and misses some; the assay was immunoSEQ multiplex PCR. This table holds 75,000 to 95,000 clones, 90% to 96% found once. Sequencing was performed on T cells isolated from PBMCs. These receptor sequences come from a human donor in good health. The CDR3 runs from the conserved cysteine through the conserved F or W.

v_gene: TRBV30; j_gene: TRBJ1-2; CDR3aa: CAWSMVRNRAPSNYGYTF
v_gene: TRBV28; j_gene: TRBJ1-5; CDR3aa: CASSSSARGLGNQPQHF
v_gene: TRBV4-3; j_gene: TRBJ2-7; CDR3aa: CASSQYSGGSYEQYF
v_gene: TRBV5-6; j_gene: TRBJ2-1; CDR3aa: CASSGPSGASYNEQFF
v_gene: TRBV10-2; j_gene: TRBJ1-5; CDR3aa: CASSQSGYQPQHF
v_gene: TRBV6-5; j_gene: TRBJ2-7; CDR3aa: CASRTGTGGEQYF
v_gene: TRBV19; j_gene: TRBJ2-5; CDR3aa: CASSIGQGTTQETQYF
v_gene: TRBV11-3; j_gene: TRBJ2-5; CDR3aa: CASSRDSGLADSNQETQYF
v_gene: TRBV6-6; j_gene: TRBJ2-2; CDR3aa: CASSYSGSRGGGELFF
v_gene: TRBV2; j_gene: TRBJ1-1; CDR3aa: CASSERGANTEAFF
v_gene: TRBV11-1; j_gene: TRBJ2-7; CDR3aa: CASTSRGEGSYEQYF